The rows below give T cell receptor beta chains drawn from one sample of a study of T-cell memory formation after mild COVID-19. TCRdb re-called the 5' RACE reads with MiXCR, one entry per CDR3 protein. Seen here are 450,000 to 650,000 distinct CDR3 sequences, roughly 21% observed once, and the top ten hold around 12%. Sample: PBMCs or a T cell subset sorted from them (not recorded which). These receptors were taken from an adult woman who had mild COVID-19 (a few samples of this study predate the infection). Cell type and time point are not known. Both conserved end residues are part of each CDR3. The D gene is left open where the match is weak. Some rows mark clone size as missing; the rest say once, few, many or name a class of expanded clone.

TRBJ1-1	TRBV24-1	few	-	TGTGCCACCAGTGAGGGTAGGCCGAACACTGAAGCTTTCTTT	CATSEGRPNTEAFF
TRBJ1-5	TRBV6-5	few	TRBD1	TGTGCCAGCACCCAACGACAGGGAGACAATCAGCCCCAGCATTTT	CASTQRQGDNQPQHF
TRBJ1-2	TRBV24-1	-	TRBD1	TGTGCCACCAGTGATCGGACAGGGGAAAGGGCTGGCTACACCTTC	CATSDRTGERAGYTF
TRBJ2-1	TRBV5-1	few	TRBD2	TGCGCCAGCAGCTTGGGGGGACTAGCGCCTGCCGGGGGCAATGAGCAGTTCTTC	CASSLGGLAPAGGNEQFF
TRBJ1-2	TRBV7-3	-	-	TGTGCCAGCAGACCCAGCGGTATGTCAGGTGGCTACACCTTC	CASRPSGMSGGYTF
TRBJ2-2	TRBV6-1	few	-	TGTGCCAGCAAGGCGAACACCGGGGAGCTGTTTTTT	CASKANTGELFF
TRBJ2-5	TRBV27	-	-	TGTGCCAGCAGTTTATGGGCGTTAGGAGGGGCGCCCGGGGAGACCCAGTACTTC	CASSLWALGGAPGETQYF
TRBJ2-1	TRBV25-1	-	-	TGTGCCAGCAAACGACAGGAAAAGGTTGAGCAGTTCTTC	CASKRQEKVEQFF
TRBJ2-1	TRBV6-5	few	-	TGTGCCAGCAGTTACTCGGCAGGGATTTCAGTGGAGTTCTTC	CASSYSAGISVEFF
TRBJ2-7	TRBV7-2	-	TRBD1	TGTGCCAGCAGCTTAGGGGGTGGGACAGGGGTCTCCTACGAGCAGTACTTC	CASSLGGGTGVSYEQYF
TRBJ1-5	TRBV20-1	-	TRBD1	TGCAGTGCTATCCAGGGACAGGGCCAGCCCCAGCATTTT	CSAIQGQGQPQHF
TRBJ2-1	TRBV12-3/TRBV12-4	-	TRBD2	TGTGCCAGCAGTTGGCCCCAGGGGACTAGCGGGGGGAGTGAGCAGTTCTTC	CASSWPQGTSGGSEQFF
TRBJ2-7	TRBV12-3/TRBV12-4	many	-	TGTGCCAGCAGTTTAGTCGCCGGACCCTACGAGCAGTACTTC	CASSLVAGPYEQYF
TRBJ2-1	TRBV4-2	-	TRBD2	TGTGCCAGCAGCCACGGACTAGCGGGAGGGCCCAATGAGCAGTTCTTC	CASSHGLAGGPNEQFF
TRBJ1-3	TRBV6-2/TRBV6-3	few	-	TGTGCCAGCAGTTACTCGGAGGTCCCTTCTGGAAACACCATATATTTT	CASSYSEVPSGNTIYF
TRBJ2-3	TRBV6-5	many	TRBD2	TGTGCCAGCAGTTGGGATAGCGGGACCACAGATACGCAGTATTTT	CASSWDSGTTDTQYF
TRBJ2-3	TRBV12-3/TRBV12-4	-	TRBD1	TGTGCCAGCAGTTCCAGGGGACAGGGATGGGCAGATACGCAGTATTTT	CASSSRGQGWADTQYF
TRBJ2-7	TRBV27	few	TRBD2	TGTGCCAGCAGTCGCGGGGGAGGGCACGAGCAGTACTTC	CASSRGGGHEQYF
TRBJ2-7	TRBV6-5	few	TRBD2	TGTGCCAGCAGTTCCCCATTGGTAGCGGGCTACGAGCAGTACTTC	CASSSPLVAGYEQYF
TRBJ1-1	TRBV29-1	many	-	TGCAGCGATGGGGCGGGGGCAGCTTTCTTT	CSDGAGAAFF
TRBJ2-7	TRBV7-9	few	TRBD2	TGTGCCAGCAGCCCCCGGACTAGCGGCGAGCAGTACTTC	CASSPRTSGEQYF
TRBJ1-2	TRBV30	few	-	TGTGCCTGGGATGCGACCGGGTCCTATGGCTACACCTTC	CAWDATGSYGYTF
TRBJ1-3	TRBV7-9	once	-	TGTGCCAGCAGCTTAGTGCCCCCTGTGGTCCCTGGAAACACCATATATTTT	CASSLVPPVVPGNTIYF
TRBJ2-3	TRBV20-1	-	TRBD1	TGCAGTGCTAGAGAGACAGGGGAGCGGACAGATACGCAGTATTTT	CSARETGERTDTQYF
TRBJ2-3	TRBV18	few	-	TGTGCCAGCTCAACTACAGGGTCGGCCACAGATACGCAGTATTTT	CASSTTGSATDTQYF
TRBJ1-4	TRBV5-1	-	-	TGCGCCAGCAGCTTGTATTCAGGGGTGGACCCAGAAAAACTGTTTTTT	CASSLYSGVDPEKLFF
TRBJ1-4	TRBV6-5	few	-	TGTGCCAGCAGCAGGGGAGGGAGAACTAATGAAAAACTGTTTTTT	CASSRGGRTNEKLFF
TRBJ1-6	TRBV12-3/TRBV12-4	-	TRBD1	TGTGCCAGCAGCCGGGGACAGGCCAGCTCCTATAATTCACCCCTCCACTTT	CASSRGQASSYNSPLHF
TRBJ2-2	TRBV12-3/TRBV12-4	few	-	TGTGCCAGCAGTTCTTGGACACCGAACACCGGGGAGCTGTTTTTT	CASSSWTPNTGELFF
TRBJ2-1	TRBV7-3	few	TRBD2	TGTGCCAGCAGCTTAATTAGCGGGGACAATGAGCAGTTCTTC	CASSLISGDNEQFF
TRBJ1-3	TRBV29-1	few	-	TGCAGCGTTGTGTATCCAGGGCTTGGAAACACCATATATTTT	CSVVYPGLGNTIYF
TRBJ1-3	TRBV5-1	many	TRBD1	TGCGCCAGCAGCGAGCAGGGGGGACCTGGAAACACCATATATTTT	CASSEQGGPGNTIYF
TRBJ2-7	TRBV7-2	-	-	TGTGCCAGCAACCCAGGGTTTCCCTACGAGCAGTACTTC	CASNPGFPYEQYF
TRBJ2-1	TRBV5-1	-	TRBD2	TGCGCCAGCAGCTTGGCTCCGGGGGGGTTATACAATGAGCAGTTCTTC	CASSLAPGGLYNEQFF
TRBJ1-2	TRBV19	few	-	TGTGCCAGTAGTATAGTCCCTGACAGTAACTATGGCTACACCTTC	CASSIVPDSNYGYTF
TRBJ2-7	TRBV27	-	TRBD2	TGTGCCAGCAGTTTATCGCGACTAGCGGGAGACAGCTCCTACGAGCAGTACTTC	CASSLSRLAGDSSYEQYF
TRBJ2-7	TRBV18	-	-	TGTGCCAGCTCACCACCGGCCGGGGGCGTTACTTACGAGCAGTACTTC	CASSPPAGGVTYEQYF
TRBJ2-7	TRBV6-5	few	TRBD2	TGTGCCAGCAGCCTACTAGCGGGAGATGGGGAGCAGTACTTC	CASSLLAGDGEQYF
TRBJ1-1	TRBV12-3/TRBV12-4	-	TRBD1	TGTGCCAGCAGTTTACCAGACAGGGGGCTTCTGAACACTGAAGCTTTCTTT	CASSLPDRGLLNTEAFF
TRBJ2-1	TRBV24-1	few	-	TGTGCCACCAGTGACCCCGCCTTGACACATTCCGACTCCTACAATGAGCAGTTCTTC	CATSDPALTHSDSYNEQFF
TRBJ2-5	TRBV10-3	-	-	TGTGCCATCAGAGACAGAGAAGAGACCCAGTACTTC	CAIRDREETQYF